The clone carrying this TCR beta chain was seen a single time. The V gene's germline CDR1 is SGDLS and CDR2 YYNGEE. CDR3 size: 15 residues. Trimming pared 0 bases from V and 4 bases from J, leaving 12 bases between. This sample was taken from a study of blood T cell repertoires in COVID-19. TCRdb keeps only in-frame clones here, not all; method: immunoSEQ multiplex PCR. This table has some 150,000 clones, 87% appearing once. The TCR originated in a woman aged 45-65 years with acute or convalescent COVID-19. The chain uses TRBV9 and TRBJ2-3; D call uncertain. Sample: peripheral blood. CDR3 sequence: CASSVGYPESDTQYF. The CDR3 nucleotides read TGTGCCAGCAGCGTAGGCTACCCCGAATCAGATACGCAGTATTTT.